These T cell receptor beta chains were read from a single sample in a study of blood T cells in healthy people across ages. A single record per CDR3 protein comes from TCRdb applying MiXCR to the 5' RACE reads. The data contain about 830,000 distinct CDR3 sequences, roughly 64% of them singletons. The sample comprised blood. Receptors were obtained from a man aged 25-45 years in good health. The CDR3 runs from the conserved cysteine through the conserved F or W. The order of the fields is D gene, clone size, V gene, J gene, CDR3 DNA, CDR3 protein. D genes are given only for firm matches. A clone size is listed for some rows: how often the clone was seen (once, few, many), or a class if it is expanded.

d_call: -
clone_size: -
v_call: TRBV25-1
j_call: TRBJ2-1
cdr3_nt: TGTGCCAGCAGTGAAGTAGGGGGGTATGAGCAGTTCTTC
cdr3_aa: CASSEVGGYEQFF

d_call: -
clone_size: -
v_call: TRBV7-2
j_call: TRBJ2-5
cdr3_nt: TGTGCCGGCAGCTTAGGGGGGGGACGAGAGACCCAGTACTTC
cdr3_aa: CAGSLGGGRETQYF

d_call: -
clone_size: -
v_call: TRBV9
j_call: TRBJ2-1
cdr3_nt: TGTGCCAGCAGCGCGGGAAATCCCCACAATGAGCAGTTCTTC
cdr3_aa: CASSAGNPHNEQFF

d_call: -
clone_size: -
v_call: TRBV7-2
j_call: TRBJ2-3
cdr3_nt: TGTGCCAGCAGCCCTAAAACCCTTTCTAGCACAGATACGCAGTATTTT
cdr3_aa: CASSPKTLSSTDTQYF

d_call: -
clone_size: few
v_call: TRBV5-8
j_call: TRBJ2-1
cdr3_nt: TGTGCCAGCAGCTTGTTTGGGGGTTCAGGATACAATGAGCAGTTCTTC
cdr3_aa: CASSLFGGSGYNEQFF

d_call: -
clone_size: -
v_call: TRBV20-1
j_call: TRBJ2-5
cdr3_nt: TGCAGTGCAGCCCTTACAAATCAAGAGACCCAGTACTTC
cdr3_aa: CSAALTNQETQYF

d_call: -
clone_size: -
v_call: TRBV7-8
j_call: TRBJ2-1
cdr3_nt: TGTGCCAGCAGCTTAGGGGGCGCCCCGTCCATGCACAATGAGCAGTTCTTC
cdr3_aa: CASSLGGAPSMHNEQFF

d_call: TRBD2
clone_size: few
v_call: TRBV7-2
j_call: TRBJ2-3
cdr3_nt: TGTGCCAGCAGACTTCAGGCGGGACTAGCCGCTGATACGCAGTATTTT
cdr3_aa: CASRLQAGLAADTQYF

d_call: TRBD2
clone_size: -
v_call: TRBV12-3/TRBV12-4
j_call: TRBJ2-3
cdr3_nt: TGTGCCAGCGGGCCTAGCGGGAGAGATACGCAGTATTTT
cdr3_aa: CASGPSGRDTQYF

d_call: -
clone_size: -
v_call: TRBV28
j_call: TRBJ2-7
cdr3_nt: TGTACCAGCAGGTCTCCGGGTCGGGGCCTTAGGTACGAGCAGTACTTC
cdr3_aa: CTSRSPGRGLRYEQYF

d_call: TRBD1
clone_size: -
v_call: TRBV20-1
j_call: TRBJ2-1
cdr3_nt: TGCAGTGCTTATTTCGCAGGGGGCGGGAAGGTGGAGCAGTTCTTC
cdr3_aa: CSAYFAGGGKVEQFF

d_call: TRBD2
clone_size: -
v_call: TRBV20-1
j_call: TRBJ2-1
cdr3_nt: TGCAGTGCCCGATGGGCTAGCGGTCATAGCTCCTACAATGAGCAGTTCTTC
cdr3_aa: CSARWASGHSSYNEQFF

d_call: -
clone_size: -
v_call: TRBV12-3/TRBV12-4
j_call: TRBJ2-4
cdr3_nt: TGTGCCAGCCCCCCACTGGGCATTCAGTACTTC
cdr3_aa: CASPPLGIQYF

d_call: -
clone_size: -
v_call: TRBV29-1
j_call: TRBJ2-5
cdr3_nt: TGCAGCGTTGAGTTCGCTGGCCATCAAGAGACCCAGTACTTC
cdr3_aa: CSVEFAGHQETQYF

d_call: -
clone_size: few
v_call: TRBV7-2
j_call: TRBJ2-5
cdr3_nt: TGTGCCAGCAGCTCCTCCTCCATTAAAGAGACCCAGTACTTC
cdr3_aa: CASSSSSIKETQYF

d_call: -
clone_size: -
v_call: TRBV27
j_call: TRBJ1-2
cdr3_nt: TGTGCCAGCAGTATCCACCCACCGGGCGGTTATGGCTACACCTTC
cdr3_aa: CASSIHPPGGYGYTF

d_call: TRBD2
clone_size: few
v_call: TRBV20-1
j_call: TRBJ2-1
cdr3_nt: TGCAGTGCAAGACTAGCGGGAGGGCACAATGAGCAGTTCTTC
cdr3_aa: CSARLAGGHNEQFF

d_call: -
clone_size: -
v_call: TRBV5-1
j_call: TRBJ2-7
cdr3_nt: TGCGCCAGCAGCCCTGGGACAACTATCTACGAGCAGTACTTC
cdr3_aa: CASSPGTTIYEQYF

d_call: -
clone_size: -
v_call: TRBV14
j_call: TRBJ2-2
cdr3_nt: TGTGCCAGCAGCCGAATTAGAGAGGTGGGAGCGAACACCGGGGAGCTGTTTTTT
cdr3_aa: CASSRIREVGANTGELFF

d_call: -
clone_size: -
v_call: TRBV4-1
j_call: TRBJ2-7
cdr3_nt: TGCGCCAGCAGCCGGGGGATCGACCCGATATACGAGCAGTACTTC
cdr3_aa: CASSRGIDPIYEQYF

d_call: TRBD2
clone_size: -
v_call: TRBV12-3/TRBV12-4
j_call: TRBJ2-1
cdr3_nt: TGTGCCAGCAGCCTAGAATCGGGACTAGCGGGGGGTTTCAATGAGCAGTTCTTC
cdr3_aa: CASSLESGLAGGFNEQFF

d_call: TRBD2
clone_size: few
v_call: TRBV20-1
j_call: TRBJ2-1
cdr3_nt: TGCAGTGCCCAAAGTCCGACTAGCGGCTACAATGAGCAGTTCTTC
cdr3_aa: CSAQSPTSGYNEQFF

d_call: TRBD2
clone_size: -
v_call: TRBV7-2
j_call: TRBJ2-7
cdr3_nt: TGTGCCAGCAGCTATAGTCCCTCGGGGCGGGGGACCTACGAGCAGTACTTC
cdr3_aa: CASSYSPSGRGTYEQYF

d_call: -
clone_size: -
v_call: TRBV15
j_call: TRBJ2-1
cdr3_nt: TGTGCCACCAGCAGAGTTCAGGGACCCTACGAGCAGTTCTTC
cdr3_aa: CATSRVQGPYEQFF

d_call: -
clone_size: few
v_call: TRBV7-2
j_call: TRBJ1-6
cdr3_nt: TGTGCCAGCAGCTCTGGTTATAATTCACCCCTCCACTTT
cdr3_aa: CASSSGYNSPLHF